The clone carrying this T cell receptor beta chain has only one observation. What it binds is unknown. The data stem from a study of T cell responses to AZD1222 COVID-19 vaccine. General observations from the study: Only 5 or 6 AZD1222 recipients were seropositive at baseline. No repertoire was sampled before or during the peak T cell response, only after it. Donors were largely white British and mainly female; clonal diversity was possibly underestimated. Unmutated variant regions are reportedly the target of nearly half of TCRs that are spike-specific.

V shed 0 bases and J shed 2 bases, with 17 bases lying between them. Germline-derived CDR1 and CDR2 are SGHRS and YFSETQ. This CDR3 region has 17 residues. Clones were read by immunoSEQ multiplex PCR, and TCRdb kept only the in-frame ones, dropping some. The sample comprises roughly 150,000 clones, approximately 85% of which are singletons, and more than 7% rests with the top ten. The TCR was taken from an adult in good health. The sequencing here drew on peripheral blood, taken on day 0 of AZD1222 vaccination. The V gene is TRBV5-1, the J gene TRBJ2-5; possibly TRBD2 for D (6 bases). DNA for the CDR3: TGCGCCAGCAGCTTGGCCAAGGCGGGGAGTTGGCAAGAGACCCAGTACTTC. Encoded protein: CASSLAKAGSWQETQYF.